The 26 T cell receptor beta chains below all came from one sample that was sequenced in a study of cytomegalovirus exposure and HLA in healthy donors. Profiled with immunoSEQ multiplex PCR; TCRdb holds only in-frame clones, not every one. The table has roughly 130,000 clones, about nine tenths seen once. Sequenced: PBMCs. The receptors were gathered from a man aged 30-40 years in good health and CMV-seronegative.

The CDR3 protein is CASKASGTDTQYF. The CDR3 nucleotides are TGTGCCAGCAAAGCTAGCGGCACAGATACGCAGTATTTT. The chain carries TRBV2 and TRBJ2-3, with a weak D call TRBD2 (6 bases). The germline gives CDR1 SNHLY, CDR2 FYNNEI. The CDR3 sequence is 13 residues long. V was pared by 7 bases and J by 1 base, with 9 bases between.

The chain joins TRBV7-3 to TRBJ1-1, with TRBD1 as a possible D gene (6 bases). There are 13 residues in the CDR3. The germline gives CDR1 SGHTA, CDR2 FQGTGA. V gave up 8 bases and J gave up 7 bases, with 17 bases separating them. Here the CDR3 reads CASSPGHRHEAFF. Written as DNA, the CDR3 is TGTGCCAGCTCCCCGGGACATAGACATGAAGCTTTCTTT.

The chain joins TRBV11-1 to TRBJ2-2; tentative D call: TRBD1 (6 bases). V was clipped by 7 bases and J by 4 bases, with 13 bases between them. CDR1 is SGHAT and CDR2 is FQDESV in the germline V gene (reference sequence). The length of the CDR3 is 14 residues. The CDR3 here is CASIRGFGTGELFF. In nucleotides, the CDR3 is TGTGCCAGCATAAGGGGGTTTGGCACCGGGGAGCTGTTTTTT. Complete variable domain (other parts from reference TRBV11-1 and TRBJ2-2): EAEVAQSPRYKITEKSQAVAFWCDPISGHATLYWYRQILGQGPELLVQFQDESVVDDSQLPKDRFSAERLKGVDSTLKIQPAELGDSAMYLCASIRGFGTGELFFGEGSRLTVL.

This clone appeared once. The chain couples TRBV5-4 to TRBJ2-1; D is unresolved. Trimming took off 0 bases at V and 4 bases at J, with 11 bases between the two ends. Germline assignment: CDR1 SGHNT and CDR2 YYREEE (reference sequence). The CDR3 totals 15 residues. The CDR3 DNA reads TGTGCCAGCAGCTTGGAGACTCAACCATACAATGAGCAGTTCTTC. This encodes CASSLETQPYNEQFF.

This rearrangement joins TRBV25-1 to TRBJ1-3, with D unresolved. The V end lost 7 bases, the J end lost 4 bases, and 8 bases lay between the germline ends. Germline-derived CDR1 and CDR2 are MGHDK and SYGVNS. This CDR3 comprises 12 residues. CDR3 amino acids: CASTDPGNTIYF. CDR3 sequence (DNA): TGTGCCAGCACTGACCCGGGAAACACCATATATTTT.

The chain links TRBV5-6 to TRBJ1-2; possible D gene TRBD1, 5 bases. Trimming removed 6 bases from V and 1 base from J, with 10 bases in between. This CDR3 has 13 residues. In germline, CDR1 is SGHDT, CDR2 YYEEEE. The chain's CDR3 is CASTLGGNYGYTF. The CDR3 DNA sequence: TGTGCCAGCACCCTGGGGGGTAACTATGGCTACACCTTC.

V gene TRBV4-3 combines with J gene TRBJ1-2; weak D call: TRBD1 (5 bases). There are 15 residues in the CDR3. Germline assignment: CDR1 LGHNA and CDR2 YSLEER. The germline V and J ends were trimmed by 0 bases and 3 bases, with 11 bases remaining between them. CDR3 nucleotide sequence: TGCGCCAGCAGCCAAGATTGGGGGGTACACTATGGCTACACCTTC. Translating it yields CASSQDWGVHYGYTF.

The chain has TRBV6-4 and TRBJ2-1, with D perhaps matching TRBD2 (6 bases). Trimming left V 4 bases short and J 2 bases short, with 9 bases between. CDR3 size: 14 residues. Germline V lookup: CDR1 MRHNA, CDR2 SNTAGT. The CDR3: CASSGGGTYNEQFF. The CDR3 DNA sequence: TGTGCCAGCAGTGGTGGGGGGACCTACAATGAGCAGTTCTTC.

The rearrangement joins TRBV2 to TRBJ2-2; D uncertain. This CDR3 is built from 13 residues. V was clipped by 4 bases and J by 7 bases, with 10 bases between them. The V gene's germline CDR1 is SNHLY and CDR2 FYNNEI. CDR3 loop: CASSVRSGGELFF. The CDR3 nucleotides are TGTGCCAGCAGTGTCAGGTCCGGCGGGGAGCTGTTTTTT.

There are a few counts of this clone. CDR3: CASSFVEQFF. The CDR3 coding sequence is TGTGCCAGCAGCTTCGTCGAGCAGTTCTTC. The V and J genes are TRBV7-2 and TRBJ2-1; D is unclear. This CDR3 is built from 10 residues. Germline CDR1 is SGHTA and CDR2 is FQGNSA. V was cut by 3 bases and J by 10 bases, with 4 bases left in between.

V gene TRBV20-1 combines with J gene TRBJ2-5; a weak D match, TRBD2 (6 bases). The CDR3 is 11 amino acids. Trimming pared 8 bases from V and 2 bases from J, leaving 9 bases between. Germline V gene sequence: CDR1 DFQATT, CDR2 SNEGSKA (reference sequence). CDR3 coding DNA: TGCAGTAGGGGAGGACAAGAGACCCAGTACTTC. Translating gives CSRGGQETQYF.

The chain links TRBV5-6 to TRBJ1-3; 7 bases match TRBD1. V was clipped by 4 bases and J by 2 bases; unmatched bases: 6. This CDR3 has 15 residues. CDR1 and CDR2 (germline): SGHDT, YYEEEE. CDR3 loop: CASSPGQSPGNTIYF. DNA of the CDR3: TGTGCCAGCAGCCCGGGACAGAGCCCTGGAAACACCATATATTTT.

The V and J genes are TRBV5-1 and TRBJ2-3; 12 positions agree with TRBD2. Germline values: CDR1 SGHRS, CDR2 YFSETQ. The junction had 6 bases not matched to a gene; V was cut back by 2 bases and J by 5 bases. The CDR3 spans 16 residues. CDR3 DNA: TGCGCCAGCAGCTTACTAGCGGGAGGAGGGAAAGATACGCAGTATTTT. Encoded protein: CASSLLAGGGKDTQYF.

The gene calls are TRBV6-5 and TRBJ2-7, with D maybe TRBD1 (8 bases). The CDR3 is made up of 15 amino acids. Trimming shortened V by 4 bases and J by 6 bases, and 19 bases separated the two germline ends. Looked up from germline, CDR1 is MNHEY and CDR2 is SVGAGI. The CDR3 sequence is CASSLQADREGEQYF. In nucleotides, the CDR3 is TGTGCCAGCAGTTTACAAGCGGACAGGGAGGGCGAGCAGTACTTC.

V gene TRBV7-3 combines with J gene TRBJ2-1, with TRBD2 matching 9 bases. CDR1 is SGHTA, CDR2 FQGTGA, per germline. The J segment lost 7 bases and the V segment lost 5 bases, leaving 12 bases of the junction unmatched. The CDR3 consists of 16 residues. The CDR3 loop is CASSTLSGRTGNEQFF. DNA for the CDR3: TGTGCCAGCAGCACCCTTAGCGGGAGAACGGGTAATGAGCAGTTCTTC.

The rearrangement links TRBV19 to TRBJ2-3; 12 nucleotides align to TRBD2. The CDR3 runs to 15 residues. Germline V gene sequence: CDR1 LNHDA, CDR2 SQIVND (reference sequence). V trimming: 7 bases; J trimming: 6 bases; junction bases outside the gene matches: 8. CDR3 nucleotide sequence: TGTGCCAGTAACCTACTAGCGGGAGGTATGGATACGCAGTATTTT. This gives the protein CASNLLAGGMDTQYF.

This chain links TRBV5-1 with TRBJ1-3; the D gene is possibly TRBD1 (6 bases). CDR3 length: 16 residues. Germline values: CDR1 SGHRS, CDR2 YFSETQ. The V end was cut by 3 bases, the J end by 0 bases, with 13 bases between. CDR3 sequence (DNA): TGCGCCAGCAGCTGGCAATTACAGGGCTCTGGAAACACCATATATTTT. As protein: CASSWQLQGSGNTIYF.

The rearrangement joins TRBV19 to TRBJ2-7; TRBD2 matches 14 bases. With 5 bases clipped from V and 5 bases from J, the junction kept 2 bases outside the gene matches. CDR3 size: 14 residues. The germline V gene has CDR1 LNHDA and CDR2 SQIVND (reference sequence). CDR3 DNA: TGTGCCAGTAGTCTGGGACTAGCGGGAGACGAGCAGTACTTC. Its protein product is CASSLGLAGDEQYF.

This chain links TRBV13 with TRBJ2-1; TRBD2 matches at 8 bases. The germline gives CDR1 PRHDT, CDR2 FYEKMQ (reference sequence). The V segment lost 5 bases and the J segment 8 bases; nucleotides outside the gene matches: 11. The length of the CDR3 is 15 residues. CDR3: CASSPSGGRVDEQFF. For the CDR3, the DNA is TGTGCCAGCAGCCCCTCGGGAGGGCGCGTCGATGAGCAGTTCTTC.

This clone was seen only once. The V call is TRBV2, the J call TRBJ2-1; 7 bases agree with TRBD2. Germline lookup yields CDR1 SNHLY and CDR2 FYNNEI. The length of the CDR3 is 14 residues. The junction had 7 bases not matched to a gene; V was cut back by 8 bases and J by 3 bases. The CDR3 is CASSGAGSYNEQFF. CDR3 in DNA: TGTGCCAGCTCGGGAGCGGGGAGCTACAATGAGCAGTTCTTC.

This chain uses TRBV29-1 with TRBJ2-1; D perhaps matches TRBD2 (6 bases). This CDR3 comprises 13 residues. V was trimmed by 3 bases and J by 3 bases, leaving 9 bases between them. Per germline, CDR1 SQVTM and CDR2 ANQGSEA. The chain's CDR3 is CSVELAVYNEQFF. CDR3 in DNA: TGCAGCGTTGAGTTAGCGGTCTACAATGAGCAGTTCTTC.

The V and J genes are TRBV11-2 and TRBJ2-7; 7 bases map to TRBD2. This CDR3 has 16 residues. Germline loops: CDR1 SGHAT, CDR2 FQNNGV. V lost 5 bases, J lost 4 bases, and 14 bases stayed unmatched. CDR3 in amino acids: CASSPPLKGTTYEQYF. CDR3 sequence (DNA): TGTGCCAGCAGCCCGCCCTTAAAAGGGACTACATACGAGCAGTACTTC.

J is TRBJ1-2 and V is TRBV10-1; D gene unclear. The CDR3 has 13 amino acids. V was shortened by 3 bases and J by 5 bases, with 10 bases between the two germline ends. Germline assignment: CDR1 WNHNN and CDR2 SYGVQD (reference sequence). The CDR3 sequence is CASSDGGPYGYTF. The CDR3 DNA is TGCGCCAGCAGTGATGGTGGGCCGTATGGCTACACCTTC.

The chain is built from TRBV10-2 and TRBJ2-7; maybe TRBD2 (7 bases). V was cut by 6 bases and J by 2 bases, with 17 bases left in between. The length of the CDR3 is 15 residues. Germline V gene data show CDR1 as WSHSY and CDR2 as SAAADI. The chain's CDR3 is CASREGRAGAYEQYF. CDR3 bases: TGCGCCAGCAGGGAGGGGAGGGCAGGGGCCTACGAGCAGTACTTC.

This clone has only one observation. The chain employs TRBV27 and TRBJ2-7; 9 bases are a match to TRBD1. There are 15 residues in the CDR3. CDR1 MNHEY and CDR2 SMNVEV come from the germline V gene (reference sequence). Losses at the gene ends were 7 bases for V and 5 bases for J; bases not matched to a gene: 12. DNA of the CDR3: TGTGCCAGCACCCCTGGGACAGGGTGGGTCCACGAGCAGTACTTC. Its translation is CASTPGTGWVHEQYF.

The genes are TRBV27 and TRBJ1-2, with 7 bases aligning to TRBD1. The CDR3 contains 14 residues. V lost 5 bases to trimming and J lost 6 bases; unmatched junction nucleotides: 9. The V gene's germline CDR1 is MNHEY and CDR2 SMNVEV (reference sequence). The CDR3 is CASSGSRGPHGYTF. The CDR3 region has the DNA TGTGCCAGCAGTGGCAGTAGGGGGCCCCATGGCTACACCTTC.